This TCR beta chain was recovered during a study of T cells in localized non-small cell lung cancer. The CDR3 has 16 amino acids. V was shortened by 3 bases and J by 2 bases, with 16 bases between the two germline ends. From germline, CDR1 is SGHRS and CDR2 YFSETQ. Assay: immunoSEQ multiplex PCR; the TCRdb copy retains only in-frame clones and omits some. The data contain about 41,000 clones, more than 85% of them singletons. The sequence derives from a woman aged 18-55 years with stage III lung adenocarcinoma. Source: peripheral blood, taken before any cancer treatment. This chain uses TRBV5-1 with TRBJ2-3, with D maybe TRBD1 (8 bases). The CDR3 sequence is CASSWGGQADTDTQYF. The CDR3 nucleotides are TGCGCCAGCAGCTGGGGGGGACAGGCGGACACAGATACGCAGTATTTT.